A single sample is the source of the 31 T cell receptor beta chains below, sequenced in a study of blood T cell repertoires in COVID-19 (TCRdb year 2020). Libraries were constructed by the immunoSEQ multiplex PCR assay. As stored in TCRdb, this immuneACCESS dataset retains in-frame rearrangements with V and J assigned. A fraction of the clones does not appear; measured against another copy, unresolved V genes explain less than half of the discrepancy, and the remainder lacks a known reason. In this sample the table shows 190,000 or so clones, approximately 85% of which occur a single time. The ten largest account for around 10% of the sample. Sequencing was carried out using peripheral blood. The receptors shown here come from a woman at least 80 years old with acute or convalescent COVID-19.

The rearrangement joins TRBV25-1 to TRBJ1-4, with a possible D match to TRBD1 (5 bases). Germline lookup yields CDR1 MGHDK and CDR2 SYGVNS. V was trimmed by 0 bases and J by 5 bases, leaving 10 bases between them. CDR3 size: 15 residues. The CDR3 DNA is TGTGCCAGCAGTGAATATTTAGGGGCGAATGAAAAACTGTTTTTT. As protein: CASSEYLGANEKLFF.

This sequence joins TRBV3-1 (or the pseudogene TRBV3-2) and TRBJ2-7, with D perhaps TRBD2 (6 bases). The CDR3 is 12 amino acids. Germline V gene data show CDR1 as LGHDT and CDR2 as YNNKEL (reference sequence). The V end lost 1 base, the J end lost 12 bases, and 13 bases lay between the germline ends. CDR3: CASSQASRGTYF. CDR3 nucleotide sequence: TGTGCCAGCAGCCAAGCTAGCCGGGGGACGTACTTC.

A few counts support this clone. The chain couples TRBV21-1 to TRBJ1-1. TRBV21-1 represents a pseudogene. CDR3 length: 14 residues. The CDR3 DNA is TGTGCCAGCAGCAAAGCGTTCGTTGACACTGAAGCTTTCTTT. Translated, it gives CASSKAFVDTEAFF.

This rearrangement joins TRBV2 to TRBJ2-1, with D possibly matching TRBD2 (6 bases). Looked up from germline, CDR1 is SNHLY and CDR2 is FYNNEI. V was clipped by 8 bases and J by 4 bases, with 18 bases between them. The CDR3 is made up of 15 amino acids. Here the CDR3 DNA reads TGTGCCAGCCGTCCTCCGGGAGATATTTACAATGAGCAGTTCTTC. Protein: CASRPPGDIYNEQFF.

The CDR3 bases are TGTGCCAGCAGCGTAGATGGGAGGGGAGAGACCCAGTACTTC. Protein sequence: CASSVDGRGETQYF. The gene calls are TRBV9 and TRBJ2-5; 7 positions match TRBD2. Per the germline V gene, CDR1 is SGDLS and CDR2 is YYNGEE. Germline trimming cut 0 bases from V and 4 bases from J; bases unmatched to any gene: 3. The CDR3 is 14 amino acids.

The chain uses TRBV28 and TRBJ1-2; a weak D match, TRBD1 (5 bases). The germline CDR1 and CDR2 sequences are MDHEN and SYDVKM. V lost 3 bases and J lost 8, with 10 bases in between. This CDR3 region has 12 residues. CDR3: CASSFRVNGYTF. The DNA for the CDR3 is TGTGCCAGCAGTTTCAGGGTTAACGGCTACACCTTC.

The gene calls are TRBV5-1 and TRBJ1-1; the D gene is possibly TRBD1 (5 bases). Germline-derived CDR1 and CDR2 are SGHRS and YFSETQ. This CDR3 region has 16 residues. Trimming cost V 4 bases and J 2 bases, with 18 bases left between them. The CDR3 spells CASSPEGQAFNTEAFF. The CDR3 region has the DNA TGCGCCAGCAGCCCGGAGGGGCAGGCTTTTAACACTGAAGCTTTCTTT.

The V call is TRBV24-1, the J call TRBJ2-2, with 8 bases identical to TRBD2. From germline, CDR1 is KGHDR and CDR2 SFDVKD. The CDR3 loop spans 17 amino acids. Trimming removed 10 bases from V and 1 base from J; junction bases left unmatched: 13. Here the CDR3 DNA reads TGTGCCACTATGAGCGGGGGCGCCGGCGAGAACACCGGGGAGCTGTTTTTT. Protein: CATMSGGAGENTGELFF.

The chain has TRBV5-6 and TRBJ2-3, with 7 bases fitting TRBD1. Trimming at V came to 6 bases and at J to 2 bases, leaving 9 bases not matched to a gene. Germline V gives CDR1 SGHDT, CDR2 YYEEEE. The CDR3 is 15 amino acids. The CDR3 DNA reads TGTGCCAGCACGCAGGGGGTCTATCCCACAGATACGCAGTATTTT. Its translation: CASTQGVYPTDTQYF.

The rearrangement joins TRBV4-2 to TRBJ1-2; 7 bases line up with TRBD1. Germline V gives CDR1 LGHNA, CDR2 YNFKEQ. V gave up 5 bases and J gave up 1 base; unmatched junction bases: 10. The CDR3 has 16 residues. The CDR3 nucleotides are TGTGCCAGCAGCAGGACCGGGACAGTGGGTAACTATGGCTACACCTTC. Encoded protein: CASSRTGTVGNYGYTF.

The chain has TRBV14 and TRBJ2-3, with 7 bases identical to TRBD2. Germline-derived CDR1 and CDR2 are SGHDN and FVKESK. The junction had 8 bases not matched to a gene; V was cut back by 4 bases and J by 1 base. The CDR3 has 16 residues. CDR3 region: CASSPQSRGGTDTQYF. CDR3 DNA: TGTGCCAGCAGCCCTCAATCTCGGGGGGGCACAGATACGCAGTATTTT.

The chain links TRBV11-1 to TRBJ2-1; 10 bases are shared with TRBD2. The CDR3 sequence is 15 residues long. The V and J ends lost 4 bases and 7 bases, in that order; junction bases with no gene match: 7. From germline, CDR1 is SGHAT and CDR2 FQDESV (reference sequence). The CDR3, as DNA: TGTGCCAGCAGCTCCCTAGCGGGAGCGAGGAATGAGCAGTTCTTC. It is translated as CASSSLAGARNEQFF.

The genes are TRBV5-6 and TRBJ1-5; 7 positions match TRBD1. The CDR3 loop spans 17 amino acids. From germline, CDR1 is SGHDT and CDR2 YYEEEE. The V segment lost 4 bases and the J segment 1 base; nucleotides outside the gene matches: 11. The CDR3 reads CASSVRQGRKSNQPQHF. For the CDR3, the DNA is TGTGCCAGCAGCGTTAGACAGGGTCGTAAGAGCAATCAGCCCCAGCATTTT. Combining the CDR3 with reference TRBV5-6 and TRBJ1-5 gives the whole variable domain DAGVTQSPTHLIKTRGQQVTLRCSPKSGHDTVSWYQQALGQGPQFIFQYYEEEERQRGNFPDRFSGHQFPNYSSELNVNALLLGDSALYLCASSVRQGRKSNQPQHFGDGTRLSIL.

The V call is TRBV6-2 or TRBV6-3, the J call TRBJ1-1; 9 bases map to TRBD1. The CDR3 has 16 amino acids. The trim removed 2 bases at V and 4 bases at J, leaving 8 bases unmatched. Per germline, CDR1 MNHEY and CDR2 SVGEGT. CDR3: CASSYPGQGRGTEAFF. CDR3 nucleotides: TGTGCCAGCAGTTACCCGGGACAGGGAAGGGGCACTGAAGCTTTCTTT.

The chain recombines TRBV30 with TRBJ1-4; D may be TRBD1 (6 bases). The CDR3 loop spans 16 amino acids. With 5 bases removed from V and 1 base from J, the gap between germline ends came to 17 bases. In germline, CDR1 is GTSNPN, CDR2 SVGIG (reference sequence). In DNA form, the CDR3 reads TGTGCCTGGGCCCGGGGGGCCGGGGGAACTAATGAAAAACTGTTTTTT. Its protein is CAWARGAGGTNEKLFF.

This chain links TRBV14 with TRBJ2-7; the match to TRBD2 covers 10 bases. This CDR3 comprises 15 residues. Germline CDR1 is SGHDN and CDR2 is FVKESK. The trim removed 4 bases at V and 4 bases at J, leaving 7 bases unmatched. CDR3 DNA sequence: TGTGCCAGCAGCCTCCGGACTAGCGGCAGATACGAGCAGTACTTC. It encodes CASSLRTSGRYEQYF.

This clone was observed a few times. For the CDR3, the DNA is TGTGCCAGTACCAGCAGGGGGTATCAGCCCCAGCATTTT. Its translation: CASTSRGYQPQHF. V and J are TRBV19 and TRBJ1-5, with TRBD1 matching over 7 bases. This CDR3 contains 13 residues. The germline V gene encodes CDR1 LNHDA and CDR2 SQIVND (reference sequence). V shed 7 bases, J shed 5 bases, and the junction held 5 bases outside the gene matches.

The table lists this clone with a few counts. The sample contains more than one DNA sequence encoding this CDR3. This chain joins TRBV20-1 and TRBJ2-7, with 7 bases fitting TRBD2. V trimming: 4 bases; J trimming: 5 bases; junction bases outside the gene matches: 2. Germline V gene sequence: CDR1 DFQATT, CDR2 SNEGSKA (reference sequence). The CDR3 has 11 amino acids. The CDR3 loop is CSATSGHEQYF. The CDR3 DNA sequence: TGCAGTGCTACTAGCGGCCACGAGCAGTACTTC.

The CDR3 DNA follows: TGCGCCAGCAGCCAAGACGGTACAGGCGGGACCAACGTCCTGACTTTC. This translates into CASSQDGTGGTNVLTF. The V and J genes are TRBV4-3 and TRBJ2-6; possible D gene TRBD2, 6 bases. CDR3 size: 16 residues. Trimming left V 0 bases short and J 8 bases short, with 14 bases between. The germline gives CDR1 LGHNA, CDR2 YSLEER.

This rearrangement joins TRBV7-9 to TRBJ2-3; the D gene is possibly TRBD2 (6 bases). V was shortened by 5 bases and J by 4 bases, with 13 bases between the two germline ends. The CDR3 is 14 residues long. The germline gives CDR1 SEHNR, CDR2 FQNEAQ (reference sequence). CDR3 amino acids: CASSPRLVSDTQYF. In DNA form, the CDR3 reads TGTGCCAGCAGCCCCAGACTAGTTTCAGATACGCAGTATTTT.

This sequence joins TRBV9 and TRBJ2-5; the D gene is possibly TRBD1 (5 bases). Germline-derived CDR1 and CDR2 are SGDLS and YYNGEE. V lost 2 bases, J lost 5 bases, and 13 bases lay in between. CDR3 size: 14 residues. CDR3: CASSVAQGSETQYF. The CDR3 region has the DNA TGTGCCAGCAGCGTGGCCCAGGGCAGCGAGACCCAGTACTTC.

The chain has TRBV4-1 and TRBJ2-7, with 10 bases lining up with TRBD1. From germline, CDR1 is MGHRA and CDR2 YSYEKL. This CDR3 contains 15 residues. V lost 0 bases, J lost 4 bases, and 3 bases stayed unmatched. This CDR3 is CASSQEGQGGYEQYF. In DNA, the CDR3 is TGCGCCAGCAGCCAAGAAGGACAGGGGGGGTACGAGCAGTACTTC.

The CDR3 sequence: CATSRVGGYEQYF. Here the CDR3 DNA reads TGCGCCACCTCCAGGGTGGGGGGGTACGAGCAGTACTTC. The rearrangement joins TRBV5-1 to TRBJ2-7, with 7 bases that match TRBD2. CDR3 length equals 13 residues. Germline values: CDR1 SGHRS, CDR2 YFSETQ. V shed 9 bases, J shed 4 bases, and the junction held 10 bases outside the gene matches.

The CDR3 DNA reads TGTGCCAGCAGCTTCGGGGGTGATCATGGCTACACCTTC. Protein: CASSFGGDHGYTF. V gene TRBV7-9 combines with J gene TRBJ1-2; tentative D call: TRBD1 (5 bases). Germline-derived CDR1 and CDR2 are SEHNR and FQNEAQ (reference sequence). The CDR3 is 13 amino acids. V lost 3 bases to trimming and J lost 6 bases, with 11 bases between them.

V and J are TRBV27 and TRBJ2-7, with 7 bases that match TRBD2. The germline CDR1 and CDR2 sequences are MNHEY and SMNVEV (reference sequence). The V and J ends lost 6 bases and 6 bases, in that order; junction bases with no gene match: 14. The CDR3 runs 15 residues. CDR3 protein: CASSPMGLTISEQYF. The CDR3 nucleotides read TGTGCCAGCAGCCCAATGGGACTAACGATCAGCGAGCAGTACTTC.

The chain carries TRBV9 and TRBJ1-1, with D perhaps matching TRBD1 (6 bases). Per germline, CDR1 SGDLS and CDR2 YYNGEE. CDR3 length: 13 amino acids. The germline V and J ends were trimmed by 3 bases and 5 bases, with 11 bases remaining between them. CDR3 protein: CASSGDIGTEAFF. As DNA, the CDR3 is TGTGCCAGCAGCGGGGACATAGGGACTGAAGCTTTCTTT.

The CDR3 DNA is TGCGCCAGCAGCTTGGGGGTAGCGGGGCCAATGGACGAGCAGTACTTC. Its protein is CASSLGVAGPMDEQYF. The chain is built from TRBV5-1 and TRBJ2-7; 8 bases fit TRBD2. Germline assignment: CDR1 SGHRS and CDR2 YFSETQ. With 0 bases clipped from V and 5 bases from J, the junction kept 10 bases outside the gene matches. The CDR3 is made up of 16 amino acids.

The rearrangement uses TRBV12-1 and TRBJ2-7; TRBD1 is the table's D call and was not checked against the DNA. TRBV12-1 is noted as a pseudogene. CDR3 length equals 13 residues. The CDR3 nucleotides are TGTGCCAGCAGCCCCAAGGACAGGTACGAGCAGTACTTC. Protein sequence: CASSPKDRYEQYF.

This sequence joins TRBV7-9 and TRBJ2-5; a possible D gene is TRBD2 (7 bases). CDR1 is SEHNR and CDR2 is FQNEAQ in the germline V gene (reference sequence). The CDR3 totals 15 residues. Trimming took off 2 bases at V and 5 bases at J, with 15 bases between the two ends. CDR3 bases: TGTGCCAGCAGCTTAAGGGGGGGCCTTTGGGAGACCCAGTACTTC. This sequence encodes CASSLRGGLWETQYF.

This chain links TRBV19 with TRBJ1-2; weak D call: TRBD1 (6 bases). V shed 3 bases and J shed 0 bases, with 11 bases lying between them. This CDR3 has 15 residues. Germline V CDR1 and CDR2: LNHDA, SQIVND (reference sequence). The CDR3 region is CASSIPDSSNYGYTF. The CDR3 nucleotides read TGTGCCAGTAGTATCCCGGACAGTTCTAACTATGGCTACACCTTC.

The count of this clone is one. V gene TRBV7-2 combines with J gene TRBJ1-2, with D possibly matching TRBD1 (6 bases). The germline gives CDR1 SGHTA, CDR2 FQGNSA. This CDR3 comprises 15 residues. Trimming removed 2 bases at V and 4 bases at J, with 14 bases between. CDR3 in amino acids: CASSLSGGGPYGYTF. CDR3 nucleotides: TGTGCCAGCAGCTTATCGGGGGGCGGTCCCTATGGCTACACCTTC.